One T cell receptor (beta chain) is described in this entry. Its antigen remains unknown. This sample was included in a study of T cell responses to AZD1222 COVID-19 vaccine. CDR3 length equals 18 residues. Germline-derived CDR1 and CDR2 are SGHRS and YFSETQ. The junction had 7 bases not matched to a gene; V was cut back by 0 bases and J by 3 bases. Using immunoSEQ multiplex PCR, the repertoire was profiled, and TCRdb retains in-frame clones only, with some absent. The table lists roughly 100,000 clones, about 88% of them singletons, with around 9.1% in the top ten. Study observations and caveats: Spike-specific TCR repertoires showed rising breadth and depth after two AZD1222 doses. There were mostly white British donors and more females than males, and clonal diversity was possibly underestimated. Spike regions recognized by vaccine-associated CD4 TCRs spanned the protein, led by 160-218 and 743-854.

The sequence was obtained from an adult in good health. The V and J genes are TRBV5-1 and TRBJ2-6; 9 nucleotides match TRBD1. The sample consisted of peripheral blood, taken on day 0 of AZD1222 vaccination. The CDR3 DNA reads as TGCGCCAGCAGCTTGGAGGGACAGGGAGGATTTGGGGCCAACGTCCTGACTTTC. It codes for CASSLEGQGGFGANVLTF.